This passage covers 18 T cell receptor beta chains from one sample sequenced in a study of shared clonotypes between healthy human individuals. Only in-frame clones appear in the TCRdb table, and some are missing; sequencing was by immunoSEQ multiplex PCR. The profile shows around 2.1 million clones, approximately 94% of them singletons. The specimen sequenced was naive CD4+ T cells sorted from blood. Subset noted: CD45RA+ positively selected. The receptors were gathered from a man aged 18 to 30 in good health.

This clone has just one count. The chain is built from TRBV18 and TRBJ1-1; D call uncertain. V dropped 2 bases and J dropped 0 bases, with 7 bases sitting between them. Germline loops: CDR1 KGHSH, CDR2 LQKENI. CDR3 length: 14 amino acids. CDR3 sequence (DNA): TGTGCCAGCTCACCAGGTAACCTGAACACTGAAGCTTTCTTT. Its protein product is CASSPGNLNTEAFF.

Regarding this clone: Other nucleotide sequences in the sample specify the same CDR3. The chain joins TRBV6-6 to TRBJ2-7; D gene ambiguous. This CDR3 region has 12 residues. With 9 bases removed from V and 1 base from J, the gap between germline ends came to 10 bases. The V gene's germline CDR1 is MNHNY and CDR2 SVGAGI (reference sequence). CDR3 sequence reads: CASKTESYEQYF. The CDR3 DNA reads TGTGCCAGTAAGACCGAATCCTACGAGCAGTACTTC.

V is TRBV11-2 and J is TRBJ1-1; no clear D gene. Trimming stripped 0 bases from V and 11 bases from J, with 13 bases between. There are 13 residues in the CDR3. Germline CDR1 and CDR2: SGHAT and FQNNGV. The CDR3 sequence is CASSLDVRSDAFF. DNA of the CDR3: TGTGCCAGCAGCTTAGATGTGCGGTCGGACGCTTTCTTT.

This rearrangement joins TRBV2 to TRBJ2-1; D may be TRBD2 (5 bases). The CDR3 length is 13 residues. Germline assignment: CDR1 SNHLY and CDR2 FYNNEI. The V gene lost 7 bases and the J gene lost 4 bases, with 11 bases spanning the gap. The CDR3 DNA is TGTGCCAGCACGGCGGGCGGATACAATGAGCAGTTCTTC. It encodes CASTAGGYNEQFF. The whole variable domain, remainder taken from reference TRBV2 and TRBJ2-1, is EPEVTQTPSHQVTQMGQEVILRCVPISNHLYFYWYRQILGQKVEFLVSFYNNEISEKSEIFDDQFSVERPDGSNFTLKIRSTKLEDSAMYFCASTAGGYNEQFFGPGTRLTVL.

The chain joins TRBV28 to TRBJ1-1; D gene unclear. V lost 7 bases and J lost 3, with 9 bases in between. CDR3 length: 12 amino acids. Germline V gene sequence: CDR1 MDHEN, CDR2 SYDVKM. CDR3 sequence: CASTLRDTEAFF. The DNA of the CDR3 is TGTGCCAGCACCCTAAGGGACACTGAAGCTTTCTTT.

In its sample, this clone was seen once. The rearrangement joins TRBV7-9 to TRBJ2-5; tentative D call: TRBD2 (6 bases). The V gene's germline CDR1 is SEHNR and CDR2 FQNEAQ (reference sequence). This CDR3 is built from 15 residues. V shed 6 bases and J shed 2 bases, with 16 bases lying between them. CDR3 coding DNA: TGTGCCAGCAGTCCTAGCGCGCTCGGTCAAGAGACCCAGTACTTC. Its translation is CASSPSALGQETQYF.

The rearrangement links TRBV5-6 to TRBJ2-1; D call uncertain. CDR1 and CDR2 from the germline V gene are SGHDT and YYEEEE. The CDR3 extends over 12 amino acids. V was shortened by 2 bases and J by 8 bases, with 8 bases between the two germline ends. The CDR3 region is CASSFLGDEQFF. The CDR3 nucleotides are TGTGCCAGCAGCTTTTTGGGCGATGAGCAGTTCTTC.

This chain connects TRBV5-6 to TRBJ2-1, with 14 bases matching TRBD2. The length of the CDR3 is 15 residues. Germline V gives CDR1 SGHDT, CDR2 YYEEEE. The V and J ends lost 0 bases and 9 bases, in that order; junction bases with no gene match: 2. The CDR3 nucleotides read TGTGCCAGCAGCTTGGCGGGACTAGCGGGAGCTGAGCAGTTCTTC. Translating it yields CASSLAGLAGAEQFF.

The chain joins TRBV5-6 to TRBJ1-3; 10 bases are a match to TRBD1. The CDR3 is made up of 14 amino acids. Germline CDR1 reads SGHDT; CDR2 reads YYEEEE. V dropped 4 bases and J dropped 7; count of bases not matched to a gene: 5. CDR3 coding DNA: TGTGCCAGCAGCATCCGACAGGGGGCGAACACCATATATTTT. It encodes CASSIRQGANTIYF.

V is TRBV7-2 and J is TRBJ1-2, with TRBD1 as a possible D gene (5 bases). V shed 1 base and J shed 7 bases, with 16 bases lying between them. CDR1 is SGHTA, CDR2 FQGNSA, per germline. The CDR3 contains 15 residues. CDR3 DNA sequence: TGTGCCAGCAGCTTAGAAACCGACAGCCTCCCTGGCTACACCTTC. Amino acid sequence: CASSLETDSLPGYTF.

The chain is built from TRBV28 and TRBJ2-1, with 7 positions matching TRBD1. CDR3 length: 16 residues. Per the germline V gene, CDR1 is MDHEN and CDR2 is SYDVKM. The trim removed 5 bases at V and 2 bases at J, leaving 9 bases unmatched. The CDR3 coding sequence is TGTGCCAGCAGTCCATGGGGGACAGCCACCTACAATGAGCAGTTCTTC. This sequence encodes CASSPWGTATYNEQFF.

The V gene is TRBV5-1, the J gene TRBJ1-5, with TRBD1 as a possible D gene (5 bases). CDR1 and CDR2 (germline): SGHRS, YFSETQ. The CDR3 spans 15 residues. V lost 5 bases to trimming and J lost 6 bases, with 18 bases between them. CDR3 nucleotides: TGCGCCAGCAGGGAGGGACCTGACAGAGGTCAGCCCCAGCATTTT. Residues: CASREGPDRGQPQHF.

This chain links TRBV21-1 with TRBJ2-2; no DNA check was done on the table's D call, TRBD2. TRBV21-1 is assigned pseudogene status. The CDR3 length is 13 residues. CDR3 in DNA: TGTGCCAGCATTGCGGGGAACACCGGGGAGCTGTTTTTT. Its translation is CASIAGNTGELFF.

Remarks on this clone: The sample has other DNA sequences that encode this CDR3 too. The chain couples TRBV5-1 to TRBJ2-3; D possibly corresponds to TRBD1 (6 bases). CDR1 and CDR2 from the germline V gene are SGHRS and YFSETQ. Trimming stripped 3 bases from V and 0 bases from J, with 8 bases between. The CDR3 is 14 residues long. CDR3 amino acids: CASSSTGSTDTQYF. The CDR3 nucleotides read TGCGCCAGCAGCTCAACAGGGAGCACAGATACGCAGTATTTT.

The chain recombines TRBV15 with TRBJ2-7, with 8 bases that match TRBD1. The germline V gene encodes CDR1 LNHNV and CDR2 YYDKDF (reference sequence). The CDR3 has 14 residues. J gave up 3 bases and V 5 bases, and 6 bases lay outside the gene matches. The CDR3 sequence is CATSYGQGGYEQYF. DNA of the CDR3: TGTGCCACCAGCTACGGACAGGGAGGCTACGAGCAGTACTTC.

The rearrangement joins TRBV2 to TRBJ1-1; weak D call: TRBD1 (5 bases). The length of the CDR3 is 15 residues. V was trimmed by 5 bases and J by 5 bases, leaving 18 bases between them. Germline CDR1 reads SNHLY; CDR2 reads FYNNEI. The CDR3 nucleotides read TGTGCCAGCAGTTTCAAACAGGACCGGGGGACTGAAGCTTTCTTT. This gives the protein CASSFKQDRGTEAFF.

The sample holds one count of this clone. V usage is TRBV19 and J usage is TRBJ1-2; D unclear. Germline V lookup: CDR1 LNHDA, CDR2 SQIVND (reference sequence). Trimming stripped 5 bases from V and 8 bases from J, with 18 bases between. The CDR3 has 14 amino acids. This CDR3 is CASSHRTPGEGYTF. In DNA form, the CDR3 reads TGTGCCAGTAGTCACCGGACCCCCGGAGAGGGCTACACCTTC.

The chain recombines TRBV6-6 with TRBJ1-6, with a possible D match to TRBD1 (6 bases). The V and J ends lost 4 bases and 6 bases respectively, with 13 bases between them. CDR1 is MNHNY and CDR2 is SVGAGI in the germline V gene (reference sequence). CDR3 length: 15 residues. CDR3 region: CASSSPGQFNSPLHF. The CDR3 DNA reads TGTGCCAGCAGTTCCCCCGGACAGTTTAATTCACCCCTCCACTTT.